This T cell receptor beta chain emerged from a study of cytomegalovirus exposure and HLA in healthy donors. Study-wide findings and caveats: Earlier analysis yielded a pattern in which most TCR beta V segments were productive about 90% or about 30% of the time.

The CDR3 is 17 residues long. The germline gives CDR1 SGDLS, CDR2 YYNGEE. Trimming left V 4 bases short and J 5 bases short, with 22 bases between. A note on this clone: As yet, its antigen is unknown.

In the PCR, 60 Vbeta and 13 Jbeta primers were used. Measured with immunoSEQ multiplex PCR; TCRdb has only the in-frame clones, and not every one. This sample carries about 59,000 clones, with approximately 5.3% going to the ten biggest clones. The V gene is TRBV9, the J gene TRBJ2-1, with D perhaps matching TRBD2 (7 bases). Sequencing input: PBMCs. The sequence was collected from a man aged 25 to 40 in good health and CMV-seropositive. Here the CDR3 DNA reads TGTGCCAGCAGCCCCGAAAGAGGGGGGGCCAATCACAATGAGCAGTTCTTC. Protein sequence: CASSPERGGANHNEQFF.